The rows below give T cell receptor beta chains drawn from one sample of a study of blood T cell repertoires in COVID-19. Some clones are missing from TCRdb's copy, which holds only in-frame ones; the method was immunoSEQ multiplex PCR. Among 25,000 to 30,000 clones listed, under 80% were seen once. Specimen: peripheral blood. The receptors originated from a woman in her seventies with active or convalescent COVID-19. CDR3s include the opening cysteine and the closing phenylalanine or tryptophan. Each record gives: J gene, clone size, D gene, V gene, CDR3 DNA, CDR3 protein. A D gene is named only where the DNA matches it firmly. The size of a clone is reported for some rows only, either as once, few or many, or as a class for expanded clones.

>TRBJ1-3|.|TRBD1|TRBV2
TGTGCCAGCAGTAAAAGGACAGGGCAGGGAAACACCATATATTTT
CASSKRTGQGNTIYF
>TRBJ2-4|few|TRBD2|TRBV6-5
TGTGCCAGCAGTTCGTCTAGCGGGAGGAGAAACATTCAGTACTTC
CASSSSSGRRNIQYF
>TRBJ2-1|.|.|TRBV5-1
TGCGCCAGCAGCTTGTTAGCTTCCTACAATGAGCAGTTCTTC
CASSLLASYNEQFF
>TRBJ1-5|.|TRBD1|TRBV7-3
TGTGCCAGCAGCATGCATGCTACATCTCCCGACAGGGCGGGTCAGCCCCAGCATTTT
CASSMHATSPDRAGQPQHF
>TRBJ1-5|.|.|TRBV7-3
TGTGCCAGCAGCGCAGGGGTAGGCCAGCCCCAGCATTTT
CASSAGVGQPQHF
>TRBJ1-2|.|.|TRBV5-6
TGTGCCAGCAGCTTGTTTTCAGGGGATGGCTACACCTTC
CASSLFSGDGYTF
>TRBJ1-4|.|.|TRBV9
TGTGCCAGCAGCGTTGGGGCAACAACTAATGAAAAACTGTTTTTT
CASSVGATTNEKLFF
>TRBJ2-1|.|TRBD2|TRBV30
TGTGCCTGGAGTGGGATTGGACTAGCGGGTCTCGGGAGGCAGTTCTTC
CAWSGIGLAGLGRQFF
>TRBJ1-5|.|.|TRBV11-2
TGTGCCAGCAGCTTATCGCCCCGGGTCGGTCAGCCCCAGCATTTT
CASSLSPRVGQPQHF
>TRBJ2-4|few|.|TRBV24-1
TGTGCCACCAGTGATACATCCGGGACACGAGGCAAAAACATTCAGTACTTC
CATSDTSGTRGKNIQYF
>TRBJ2-1|.|.|TRBV19
TGTGCCAGTAGTATAGACAATTGGGACATAACCTACAATGAGCAGTTCTTC
CASSIDNWDITYNEQFF
>TRBJ2-1|.|.|TRBV15
TGTGCCACCAGCAGAGATCAAGGGGCCCAATACAATGAGCAGTTCTTC
CATSRDQGAQYNEQFF
>TRBJ1-3|.|.|TRBV19
TGTGCCAGTAGTATTATAAGCCTCTCTGGAAACACCATATATTTT
CASSIISLSGNTIYF
>TRBJ1-5|.|.|TRBV30
TGTGCCTGGAGTCCGACGGCCGGGACAAGCAATCAGCCCCAGCATTTT
CAWSPTAGTSNQPQHF
>TRBJ2-1|few|TRBD2|TRBV15
TGTGCCACCAGCAGAGGGTTCGGAGCGGGGCTCAATGAGCAGTTCTTC
CATSRGFGAGLNEQFF
>TRBJ1-1|.|TRBD1|TRBV5-1
TGCGCCAGCAGCGTCAACAGGGGGTTTGAAGCTTTCTTT
CASSVNRGFEAFF
>TRBJ1-1|.|.|TRBV19
TGTGCCAGTAGTATGGTCTATGACAGTTGGAACACTGAAGCTTTCTTT
CASSMVYDSWNTEAFF
>TRBJ2-7|.|TRBD2|TRBV5-6
TGTGCCAGCACTCTGGGAGGGGTCAGCGGACCCTACGAGCAGTACTTC
CASTLGGVSGPYEQYF
>TRBJ1-5|.|TRBD1|TRBV19
TGTGCCAGTAGTATTTCGGCAGGGGGAAGCAATCAGCCCCAGCATTTT
CASSISAGGSNQPQHF
>TRBJ1-1|.|.|TRBV6-2/TRBV6-3
TGTGCCAGCAGTTACTCAACAGGGACTGAAGCTTTCTTT
CASSYSTGTEAFF
>TRBJ2-1|.|TRBD2|TRBV15
TGTGCCACCAAAAAGCGGGAGGTGGCGAATGAGCAGTTCTTC
CATKKREVANEQFF
>TRBJ1-1|.|.|TRBV12-3/TRBV12-4
TGTGCCAGCAGTTTAACTATCCTGACTGAAGCTTTCTTT
CASSLTILTEAFF
>TRBJ1-2|few|TRBD1|TRBV27
TGTGCCAGCAGTTTATCGTTTAGGACAGGGGCTGGCTACACCTTC
CASSLSFRTGAGYTF
>TRBJ1-2|.|.|TRBV24-1
TGTGCCACCAGTACCCAGGGGACCGGCTACACCTTC
CATSTQGTGYTF
>TRBJ2-1|.|.|TRBV13
TGTGCCAGCAGCCTTAGGACTGCCAATGAGCAGTTCTTC
CASSLRTANEQFF
>TRBJ2-7|.|TRBD1|TRBV9
TGTGCCAGCAGCCCCCGGGACAGGAACTACGAGCAGTACTTC
CASSPRDRNYEQYF
>TRBJ2-7|.|.|TRBV6-5
TGTGCCAGCATCCGACGCGACAGGTCCTACGAGCAGTACTTC
CASIRRDRSYEQYF
>TRBJ1-2|.|.|TRBV5-4
TGTGCCAGCAGCTGGGGGGGCAGGGGATATGGCTACACCTTC
CASSWGGRGYGYTF
>TRBJ2-1|few|TRBD1|TRBV5-1
TGCGCCAGCAGCCCATGGGGACAGGGGCCGTACAATGAGCAGTTCTTC
CASSPWGQGPYNEQFF
>TRBJ1-2|.|TRBD1|TRBV6-2/TRBV6-3
TGTGCCAGCAGTTACTCTGGGACAGAGAAGGGCTATGGCTACACCTTC
CASSYSGTEKGYGYTF
>TRBJ2-1|.|TRBD2|TRBV27
TGTGCCAGCAGTCCTATGTTAACTAGCGGGGGTGGAAGGCAGTTCTTC
CASSPMLTSGGGRQFF
>TRBJ1-3|.|.|TRBV5-1
TGCGCCAGCAGCTTGGACGACAGGTACTCTGGAAACACCATATATTTT
CASSLDDRYSGNTIYF
>TRBJ1-3|.|.|TRBV27
TGTGCCAGCAGTTTCCTCTTGCGGGGGGCAGGGGGAAACACCATATATTTT
CASSFLLRGAGGNTIYF
>TRBJ2-5|.|TRBD2|TRBV5-4
TGTGCCAGCACGTCTCCCTTGGGGGGGAAAGAGACCCAGTACTTC
CASTSPLGGKETQYF
>TRBJ1-5|.|.|TRBV29-1
TGCAGCGTCGGCCGGGCGGGGAATCAGCCCCAGCATTTT
CSVGRAGNQPQHF
>TRBJ1-3|.|TRBD1|TRBV5-4
TGTGCCAGCAGCTCGTGGACAGGGGTTGGAAACACCATATATTTT
CASSSWTGVGNTIYF
>TRBJ2-2|medium-sized|TRBD1|TRBV4-3
TGCGCCAGCAGCCAAGATACAGGGGGCGCGAACACCGGGGAGCTGTTTTTT
CASSQDTGGANTGELFF
>TRBJ2-1|.|TRBD2|TRBV5-4
TGTGCCAGCAGCAACCCGGGAGGGCTCGTGGCTGAGCAGTTCTTC
CASSNPGGLVAEQFF
>TRBJ2-1|.|TRBD1|TRBV10-1
TGCGCCAGCAGCTGGACAGGGCTCGGTAAGGGGCAGTTCTTC
CASSWTGLGKGQFF
>TRBJ2-2|.|.|TRBV3-1/TRBV3-2
TGTGCCAGCAGCCAAGCCGGGGTCGGGGTCGGGGAGCTGTTTTTT
CASSQAGVGVGELFF
>TRBJ1-1|once|.|TRBV6-2/TRBV6-3
TGTGCCAGCAGTTACCCCCCAGGGCACATGAACACTGAAGCTTTCTTT
CASSYPPGHMNTEAFF
>TRBJ1-1|once|TRBD1|TRBV6-5
TGTGCCAGCAAGCCGGACAGGGGGCGTGAGGAAGCTTTCTTT
CASKPDRGREEAFF
>TRBJ2-5|.|.|TRBV18
TGTGCCAGCTCCCTAGGGGCAGCAGCGTTCGAAGAGACCCAGTACTTC
CASSLGAAAFEETQYF
>TRBJ1-2|.|TRBD1|TRBV19
TGTGCCACCCTAGACCAGGTCGCCGGGACAGGGGGCTATGGCTACACCTTC
CATLDQVAGTGGYGYTF
>TRBJ2-3|few|TRBD2|TRBV19
TGTGCCAGTAGCAAGACTAGCGGGGTTGCCCCTAGCACAGATACGCAGTATTTT
CASSKTSGVAPSTDTQYF
>TRBJ2-2|.|TRBD2|TRBV9
TGTGCCAGCAGCGAACTAGCGGCGAACACCGGGGAGCTGTTTTTT
CASSELAANTGELFF
>TRBJ1-2|.|.|TRBV5-5
TGTGCCAGCAGCCATCAGAACTATGGCTACACCTTC
CASSHQNYGYTF
>TRBJ1-2|.|TRBD1|TRBV20-1
TGCAGTGTCTACAGGGGTGGCTACACCTTC
CSVYRGGYTF
>TRBJ2-1|once|.|TRBV6-2/TRBV6-3
TGTGCCAGCACCCCCCCCTACGGGGAGCAGTTCTTC
CASTPPYGEQFF
>TRBJ2-5|.|.|TRBV5-4
TGTGCCAGCAGCCCCAGTGGAGACAGGCCGGAGACCCAGTACTTC
CASSPSGDRPETQYF
>TRBJ2-2|.|.|TRBV4-3
TGCGCCAGCAGCCGAGGGCGGACTTGGAACACCGGGGAGCTGTTTTTT
CASSRGRTWNTGELFF
>TRBJ1-2|.|.|TRBV6-5
TGTGCCAGCGGACAGAACCCTTTAGATGGCTACACCTTC
CASGQNPLDGYTF
>TRBJ1-4|.|TRBD1|TRBV28
TGTGCCAGCAGTTTCCTCACAGGGGACTCTAATGAAAAACTGTTTTTT
CASSFLTGDSNEKLFF
>TRBJ2-1|.|TRBD2|TRBV15
TGTGCCACCAGCCCTCGTTCTACTAGCGGGTCTATAGATGAGCAGTTCTTC
CATSPRSTSGSIDEQFF
>TRBJ1-2|.|.|TRBV28
TGTGCCAGCAGTCGAGGCGGGGGCGCGTATGGCTACACCTTC
CASSRGGGAYGYTF
>TRBJ2-7|once|.|TRBV6-5
TGTGCCAGCAGTTACTCGGGGGGAGGCGAGCAGTACTTC
CASSYSGGGEQYF
>TRBJ2-7|once|.|TRBV30
TGTGCCTCCTCAGAGGGCTACGAGCAGTACTTC
CASSEGYEQYF
>TRBJ1-3|.|TRBD1|TRBV9
TGTGCCAGCAGCGAAGGAGTCAGGGGGGTCCGCTCTGGAAACACCATATATTTT
CASSEGVRGVRSGNTIYF
>TRBJ1-2|once|.|TRBV2
TGTGCCAGCAGCGCCGCGGGGGGCTCCGGCTATGGCTACACCTTC
CASSAAGGSGYGYTF